Included here is one T cell receptor beta chain sequence, with context. Its antigen is not identified. There were TCR beta CDR3 regions amplified from RNA transcripts. The study used the HTBI primer set for a first-round RT-PCR of the TCR CDR3. MiXCR, run by TCRdb on the multiplex PCR reads, gives a single entry per CDR3 protein. The sample includes roughly 420,000 distinct CDR3 sequences, 15% to 19% of them seen just once. The data belong to a study of T cells in Graves' hyperthyroidism and ophthalmopathy. Study-level results: Most thyroid clonotypes with frequency above 0.001 were detected in blood.

CDR1 and CDR2 from the germline V gene are SGHDT and YYEEEE. CDR3 length equals 15 residues. V lost 2 bases and J 7 bases, leaving 13 bases between the germline ends. The TCR originated in a woman aged 18 to 35 with Graves' hyperthyroidism. The specimen was blood. The chain is built from TRBV5-6 and TRBJ1-6; TRBD1 is a possible D gene (6 bases). CDR3 region: CASSLRGLRNSPLHF. DNA for the CDR3: TGTGCCAGCAGCTTACGGGGGCTTCGCAATTCACCCCTCCACTTT.